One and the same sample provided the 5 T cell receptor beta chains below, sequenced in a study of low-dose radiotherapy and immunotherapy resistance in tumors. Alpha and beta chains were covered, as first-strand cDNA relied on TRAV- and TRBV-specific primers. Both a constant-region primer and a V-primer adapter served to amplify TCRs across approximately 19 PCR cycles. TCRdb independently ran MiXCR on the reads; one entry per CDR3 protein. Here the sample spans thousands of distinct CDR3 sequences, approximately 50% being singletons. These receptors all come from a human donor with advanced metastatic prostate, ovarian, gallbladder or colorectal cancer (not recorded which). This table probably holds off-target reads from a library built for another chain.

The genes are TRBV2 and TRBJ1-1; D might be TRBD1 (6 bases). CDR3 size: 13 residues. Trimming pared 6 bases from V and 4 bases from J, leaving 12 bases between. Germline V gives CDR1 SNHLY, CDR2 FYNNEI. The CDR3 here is CASRRGGGTEAFF. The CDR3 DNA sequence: TGTGCCAGCAGGAGAGGGGGGGGCACTGAAGCTTTCTTT.

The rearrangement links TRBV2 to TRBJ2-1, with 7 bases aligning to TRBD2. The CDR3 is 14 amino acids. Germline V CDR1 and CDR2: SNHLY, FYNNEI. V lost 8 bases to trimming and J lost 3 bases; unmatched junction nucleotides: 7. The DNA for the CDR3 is TGTGCCAGCCACGGCGGGAGCTTCTACAATGAGCAGTTCTTC. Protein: CASHGGSFYNEQFF.

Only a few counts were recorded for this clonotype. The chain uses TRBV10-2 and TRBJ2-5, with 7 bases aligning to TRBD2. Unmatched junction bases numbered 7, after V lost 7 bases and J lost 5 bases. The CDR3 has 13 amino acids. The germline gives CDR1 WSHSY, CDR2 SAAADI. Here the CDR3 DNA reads TGCGCCAGCACGGGACTAATAATGGAGACCCAGTACTTC. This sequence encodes CASTGLIMETQYF.

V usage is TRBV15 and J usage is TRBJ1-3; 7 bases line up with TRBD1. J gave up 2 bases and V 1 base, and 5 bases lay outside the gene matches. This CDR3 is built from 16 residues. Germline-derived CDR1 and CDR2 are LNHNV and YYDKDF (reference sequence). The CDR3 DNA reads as TGTGCCACCAGCAGAGGACAGGGAAAGGCTGGAAACACCATATATTTT. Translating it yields CATSRGQGKAGNTIYF.

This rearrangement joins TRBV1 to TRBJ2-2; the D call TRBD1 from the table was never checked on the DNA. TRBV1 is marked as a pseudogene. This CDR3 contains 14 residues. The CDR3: CTSSQDWGAGELFF. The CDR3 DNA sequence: TGCACCAGCAGCCAAGACTGGGGGGCGGGGGAGCTGTTTTTT.